The T cell receptor (beta chain) under discussion was sequenced for a study of T-cell memory formation after mild COVID-19. For the study at large: The study found TCR clusters largely donor specific. Findings and caveats of the study: Nothing confirmed that second-wave clones peaking on day 37 were specific for SARS-CoV-2.

This clonotype was detected only a few times. The antigen is not known. Each CDR3 protein is one row after TCRdb ran MiXCR on the 5' RACE reads. The sample shows 300,000 to 350,000 distinct CDR3 sequences, roughly 13% of them seen only once. The CDR3 extends over 14 amino acids. Unmatched junction bases numbered 7, after V lost 1 base and J lost 10 bases. The V call is TRBV12-3 or TRBV12-4, the J call TRBJ2-1, with 7 nucleotides matching TRBD1. The sequencing sample was made of PBMCs or a T cell subset sorted from them (not recorded which). The receptor comes from a man younger than 30 who had mild COVID-19 (a few samples of this study predate the infection). Cell type and time point are not known. CDR3 DNA: TGTGCCAGCAGTTTAGGACAGGGTGGGTACGAGCAGTTCTTC. This sequence encodes CASSLGQGGYEQFF.